This TCR beta chain was recovered during a study of T cells in Graves' hyperthyroidism and ophthalmopathy. Between the trimmed V and J ends, which lost 1 base and 7 bases, there was a span of 11 bases. Germline V CDR1 and CDR2: MNHEY, SMNVEV (reference sequence). The CDR3 covers 13 residues. For this clonotype: The antigen is not known.

Study-wide results and caveats: Blood samples included most of the expanded thyroid clonotypes exceeding 0.001.

Using RNA transcripts as the source, TCR beta CDR3 regions were amplified. During a first-round RT-PCR of the TCR CDR3, the HTBI primer set was used. MiXCR, applied by TCRdb to the multiplex PCR reads, yields one record per CDR3 protein. The sample holds hundreds of thousands of distinct CDR3 sequences, around 13% seen once. The specimen was blood. The clonotype originates from a woman in her late teens or twenties with Graves' hyperthyroidism. This chain joins TRBV27 and TRBJ2-7; D not resolved. The DNA for the CDR3 is TGTGCCAGCAGTTTATATAGGGCATCGGAGCAGTACTTC. Translating gives CASSLYRASEQYF.